Presented here are 18 T cell receptor beta chains from one specimen sequenced in a study of shared clonotypes between healthy human individuals. Sequenced by immunoSEQ multiplex PCR; TCRdb stores in-frame clones only, minus some. The sample shows 1,100,000 or so clones, 75% to 85% of them seen only once. Sequenced sample: memory CD4+ T cells from PBMCs. Documented subset: CD45RA-negative fraction. These receptors all come from a man between 18 and 35 years old in good health. Some clones in this sample may be carry-over from other donors' samples.

This clone was observed a handful of times. The chain has TRBV28 and TRBJ2-7, with D hard to call. CDR1 MDHEN and CDR2 SYDVKM come from the germline V gene. The length of the CDR3 is 13 residues. CDR3 in amino acids: CAALGGMVDEQYF. In nucleotides, the CDR3 is TGTGCAGCCTTGGGCGGTATGGTCGACGAGCAGTACTTC.

The rearrangement links TRBV23-1 to TRBJ2-3, with 14 bases identical to TRBD2. TRBV23-1 carries the ORF label, with uncertain function. The CDR3 is 20 residues long. V shed 0 bases, J shed 0 bases, and the junction held 8 bases outside the gene matches. DNA for the CDR3: TGCGCCAGCAGTCAATCAATCGGGACTAGCGGGAGTCCTAGCACAGATACGCAGTATTTT. Amino acid sequence: CASSQSIGTSGSPSTDTQYF.

The rearrangement joins TRBV23-1 to TRBJ1-5; D call uncertain. TRBV23-1 is filed as an ORF, its function uncertain. V was pared by 9 bases and J by 6 bases, with 12 bases between. The CDR3 sequence is 12 residues long. Here the CDR3 DNA reads TGCGCCAGACCAAAGGAAGGTCAGCCCCAGCATTTT. Amino acid sequence: CARPKEGQPQHF.

The rearrangement joins TRBV29-1 to TRBJ2-3; possibly TRBD2 for D (6 bases). CDR3 length: 13 residues. CDR1 is SQVTM, CDR2 ANQGSEA, per germline. Trimming stripped 4 bases from V and 4 bases from J, with 12 bases between. CDR3 nucleotide sequence: TGCAGCGTTGGGCGGGATTCGGCAGATACGCAGTATTTT. It is translated as CSVGRDSADTQYF.

The chain combines TRBV19 with TRBJ2-5; D is perhaps TRBD1 (5 bases). CDR3 length: 12 residues. The V gene lost 5 bases and the J gene lost 7 bases, with 11 bases spanning the gap. CDR1 LNHDA and CDR2 SQIVND come from the germline V gene (reference sequence). CDR3 region: CASSLPQGTQYF. The CDR3 DNA follows: TGTGCCAGTAGTCTCCCTCAGGGGACCCAGTACTTC.

The V call is TRBV5-1, the J call TRBJ1-5, with 11 bases lining up with TRBD1. Germline loops: CDR1 SGHRS, CDR2 YFSETQ. This CDR3 is 16 amino acids long. Germline trimming cut 3 bases from V and 1 base from J; bases unmatched to any gene: 3. CDR3 sequence reads: CASSSGQGGSNQPQHF. The CDR3 DNA reads as TGCGCCAGCAGCTCGGGACAGGGGGGGAGCAATCAGCCCCAGCATTTT.

DNA of the CDR3: TGTGCCAGCAGCGTAGGTTCTAGCGGGAGGGCAGATACGCAGTATTTT. Protein product: CASSVGSSGRADTQYF. V is TRBV9 and J is TRBJ2-3, with 12 bases that match TRBD2. V shed 0 bases and J 4 bases; nucleotides not matched to a gene: 3. This CDR3 is built from 16 residues. Germline V gene sequence: CDR1 SGDLS, CDR2 YYNGEE.

The genes are TRBV6-5 and TRBJ1-1; perhaps TRBD1 as D (5 bases). Trimming took off 4 bases at V and 5 bases at J, with 17 bases between the two ends. Germline V gene sequence: CDR1 MNHEY, CDR2 SVGAGI. The CDR3 runs to 15 residues. The CDR3 DNA sequence: TGTGCCAGCAGTTTTCAGGGCAGCCCGGGAACTGAAGCTTTCTTT. This translates into CASSFQGSPGTEAFF.

In its sample, this clone was seen a few times. The chain links TRBV28 to TRBJ1-2; possibly TRBD1 for D (6 bases). The CDR3 is made up of 14 amino acids. V was clipped by 6 bases and J by 5 bases, with 16 bases between them. Germline V gives CDR1 MDHEN, CDR2 SYDVKM. The CDR3 sequence: CASRDPRTAYGYTF. CDR3 DNA sequence: TGTGCCAGCAGGGATCCCAGGACAGCTTATGGCTACACCTTC.

This rearrangement joins TRBV7-2 to TRBJ2-2, with D tentatively TRBD1 or TRBD2 (5 bases each). The CDR3 covers 14 residues. Per the germline V gene, CDR1 is SGHTA and CDR2 is FQGNSA. V was trimmed by 5 bases and J by 4 bases, leaving 11 bases between them. The CDR3 reads CASSPGTGTGELFF. The CDR3 DNA is TGTGCCAGCAGCCCGGGGACGGGCACCGGGGAGCTGTTTTTT.

This CDR3 is CSAEDTGWQYF. In nucleotides, the CDR3 is TGCAGTGCAGAGGACACAGGGTGGCAGTACTTC. The chain is built from TRBV20-1 and TRBJ2-7; TRBD1 is a possible D gene (6 bases). Germline V gene lookup returns CDR1 DFQATT and CDR2 SNEGSKA (reference sequence). The CDR3 covers 11 residues. Trimming shortened V by 6 bases and J by 9 bases, and 15 bases separated the two germline ends.

CDR3 bases: TGTGCCAGCAGGGCATTGACTAGCCGCATATACGAGCAGTACTTC. This codes for CASRALTSRIYEQYF. This chain connects TRBV6-1 to TRBJ2-7; 7 nucleotides line up with TRBD2. CDR3 length equals 15 residues. Per the germline V gene, CDR1 is MNHNS and CDR2 is SASEGT. Trimming took 6 bases from V and 4 from J; bases not matched to a gene: 12.

This chain joins TRBV6-1 and TRBJ2-7, with D unresolved. CDR1 MNHNS and CDR2 SASEGT come from the germline V gene. The V gene lost 6 bases and the J gene lost 2 bases, with 14 bases spanning the gap. This CDR3 comprises 14 residues. CDR3 protein: CASRSLARTYEQYF. The CDR3 nucleotides read TGTGCCAGCAGATCTCTGGCCCGAACCTACGAGCAGTACTTC.

J is TRBJ2-2 and V is TRBV9, with 7 bases fitting TRBD1. The CDR3 extends over 16 amino acids. Germline values: CDR1 SGDLS, CDR2 YYNGEE. J gave up 8 bases and V 0 bases, and 10 bases lay outside the gene matches. The CDR3 region has the DNA TGTGCCAGCAGCGTAGATAGGACAGGCCTCGGGGGGGAGCTGTTTTTT. It yields the protein CASSVDRTGLGGELFF.

The chain is built from TRBV29-1 and TRBJ2-5; unclear D gene. The V gene's germline CDR1 is SQVTM and CDR2 ANQGSEA. This CDR3 contains 12 residues. V gave up 2 bases and J gave up 4 bases, with 8 bases separating them. CDR3 amino acids: CSVEFSGETQYF. CDR3 coding DNA: TGCAGCGTTGAATTCAGTGGAGAGACCCAGTACTTC. The whole variable domain, remainder taken from reference TRBV29-1 and TRBJ2-5, is SAVISQKPSRDICQRGTSLTIQCQVDSQVTMMFWYRQQPGQSLTLIATANQGSEATYESGFVIDKFPISRPNLTFSTLTVSNMSPEDSSIYLCSVEFSGETQYFGPGTRLLVL.

J is TRBJ1-4 and V is TRBV5-1, with TRBD1 as a possible D gene (6 bases). With 3 bases removed from V and 3 bases from J, the gap between germline ends came to 15 bases. There are 16 residues in the CDR3. Germline-derived CDR1 and CDR2 are SGHRS and YFSETQ. The CDR3 spells CASSSQGAGANEKLFF. DNA of the CDR3: TGCGCCAGCAGCTCACAGGGTGCCGGGGCTAATGAAAAACTGTTTTTT.

The sample holds one count of this clone. This chain uses TRBV5-1 with TRBJ2-2, with 8 bases fitting TRBD2. After removal of 7 bases from V and 2 bases from J, the junction contained 7 bases not matched to a gene. The CDR3 sequence is 15 residues long. Per germline, CDR1 SGHRS and CDR2 YFSETQ. The CDR3 spells CASATSGANTGELFF. The DNA for the CDR3 is TGCGCCAGCGCCACTAGCGGAGCCAACACCGGGGAGCTGTTTTTT.

The V and J genes are TRBV30 and TRBJ2-3; a weak D match, TRBD2 (5 bases). The V and J ends lost 3 bases and 1 base respectively, with 8 bases between them. Germline CDR1 reads GTSNPN; CDR2 reads SVGIG (reference sequence). The CDR3 has 13 amino acids. The CDR3 reads CAWRQRGTDTQYF. CDR3 sequence (DNA): TGTGCCTGGAGGCAGAGGGGCACAGATACGCAGTATTTT.